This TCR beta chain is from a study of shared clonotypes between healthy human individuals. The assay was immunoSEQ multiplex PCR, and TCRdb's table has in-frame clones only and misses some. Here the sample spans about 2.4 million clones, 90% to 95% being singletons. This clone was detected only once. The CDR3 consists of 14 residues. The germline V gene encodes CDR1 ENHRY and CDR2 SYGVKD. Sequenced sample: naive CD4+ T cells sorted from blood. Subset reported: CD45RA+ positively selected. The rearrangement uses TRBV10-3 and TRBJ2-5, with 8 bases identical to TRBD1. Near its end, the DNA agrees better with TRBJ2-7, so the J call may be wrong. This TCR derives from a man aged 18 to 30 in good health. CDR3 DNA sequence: TGTGCCATCAGTACCACCACAGGGGGCTACGAGCAGTACTTC. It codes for CAISTTTGGYEQYF.